This T cell receptor (beta chain) was sequenced in a study of shared clonotypes between healthy human individuals. V trimming: 5 bases; J trimming: 3 bases; junction bases outside the gene matches: 6. CDR3 size: 15 residues. Germline CDR1 and CDR2: SGHTA and FQGNSA. About this clone: As yet, its antigen is unknown.

The sorted-subset replicate PCRs were given roughly 190 ng DNA, which is 25,000 to 35,000 T cell genomes. Assay used: immunoSEQ multiplex PCR; TCRdb lists only in-frame clones, some missing. The sample has some 1.4 million clones, roughly 97% seen once; the top ten hold approximately 1.1%. Study results and limitations: Non-shared clonotypes had lower generation probabilities than clonotypes shared by all four sorted-subset donors.

The rearrangement joins TRBV7-2 to TRBJ2-7; 11 nucleotides align to TRBD2. This sequence originates from a man aged 30 to 39 in good health. Sequenced input: naive CD4+ T cells sorted from blood. Subset given: CD45RA+ positively selected. The CDR3 nucleotides read TGTGCCAGCAGCACAAGACTAGCGGGAATCTACGAGCAGTACTTC. This translates into CASSTRLAGIYEQYF.